A single TCR beta chain is shown here with its context. This sample was taken from a study of OX40 agonist ivuxolimab in advanced cancers. The overall study: A mean age of around 63 years, range roughly 20 to 79, was recorded, and approximately 85% were male.

The data were produced by immunoSEQ multiplex PCR, yet TCRdb's version contains in-frame clones alone and is incomplete. Of tens of thousands of clones in the sample, about 89% were seen once. J was trimmed by 6 bases and V by 2 bases; bases with no gene match: 10. Germline CDR1 and CDR2: SNHLY and FYNNEI. This CDR3 is 16 amino acids long. Autoimmune disease history or systemic immunosuppression led to patients being barred. This chain links TRBV2 with TRBJ2-1, with 7 bases that match TRBD2. The sample was CD4+ or CD8+ T cells sorted from blood, taken in a trial of the OX40 agonist ivuxolimab. This receptor was obtained from an adult with an advanced solid tumor such as melanoma, head and neck, liver or kidney cancer. The CDR3 DNA is TGTGCCAGCAGTGAACTTCCGGGCGGGGGACCCAATGAGCAGTTCTTC. This encodes CASSELPGGGPNEQFF.